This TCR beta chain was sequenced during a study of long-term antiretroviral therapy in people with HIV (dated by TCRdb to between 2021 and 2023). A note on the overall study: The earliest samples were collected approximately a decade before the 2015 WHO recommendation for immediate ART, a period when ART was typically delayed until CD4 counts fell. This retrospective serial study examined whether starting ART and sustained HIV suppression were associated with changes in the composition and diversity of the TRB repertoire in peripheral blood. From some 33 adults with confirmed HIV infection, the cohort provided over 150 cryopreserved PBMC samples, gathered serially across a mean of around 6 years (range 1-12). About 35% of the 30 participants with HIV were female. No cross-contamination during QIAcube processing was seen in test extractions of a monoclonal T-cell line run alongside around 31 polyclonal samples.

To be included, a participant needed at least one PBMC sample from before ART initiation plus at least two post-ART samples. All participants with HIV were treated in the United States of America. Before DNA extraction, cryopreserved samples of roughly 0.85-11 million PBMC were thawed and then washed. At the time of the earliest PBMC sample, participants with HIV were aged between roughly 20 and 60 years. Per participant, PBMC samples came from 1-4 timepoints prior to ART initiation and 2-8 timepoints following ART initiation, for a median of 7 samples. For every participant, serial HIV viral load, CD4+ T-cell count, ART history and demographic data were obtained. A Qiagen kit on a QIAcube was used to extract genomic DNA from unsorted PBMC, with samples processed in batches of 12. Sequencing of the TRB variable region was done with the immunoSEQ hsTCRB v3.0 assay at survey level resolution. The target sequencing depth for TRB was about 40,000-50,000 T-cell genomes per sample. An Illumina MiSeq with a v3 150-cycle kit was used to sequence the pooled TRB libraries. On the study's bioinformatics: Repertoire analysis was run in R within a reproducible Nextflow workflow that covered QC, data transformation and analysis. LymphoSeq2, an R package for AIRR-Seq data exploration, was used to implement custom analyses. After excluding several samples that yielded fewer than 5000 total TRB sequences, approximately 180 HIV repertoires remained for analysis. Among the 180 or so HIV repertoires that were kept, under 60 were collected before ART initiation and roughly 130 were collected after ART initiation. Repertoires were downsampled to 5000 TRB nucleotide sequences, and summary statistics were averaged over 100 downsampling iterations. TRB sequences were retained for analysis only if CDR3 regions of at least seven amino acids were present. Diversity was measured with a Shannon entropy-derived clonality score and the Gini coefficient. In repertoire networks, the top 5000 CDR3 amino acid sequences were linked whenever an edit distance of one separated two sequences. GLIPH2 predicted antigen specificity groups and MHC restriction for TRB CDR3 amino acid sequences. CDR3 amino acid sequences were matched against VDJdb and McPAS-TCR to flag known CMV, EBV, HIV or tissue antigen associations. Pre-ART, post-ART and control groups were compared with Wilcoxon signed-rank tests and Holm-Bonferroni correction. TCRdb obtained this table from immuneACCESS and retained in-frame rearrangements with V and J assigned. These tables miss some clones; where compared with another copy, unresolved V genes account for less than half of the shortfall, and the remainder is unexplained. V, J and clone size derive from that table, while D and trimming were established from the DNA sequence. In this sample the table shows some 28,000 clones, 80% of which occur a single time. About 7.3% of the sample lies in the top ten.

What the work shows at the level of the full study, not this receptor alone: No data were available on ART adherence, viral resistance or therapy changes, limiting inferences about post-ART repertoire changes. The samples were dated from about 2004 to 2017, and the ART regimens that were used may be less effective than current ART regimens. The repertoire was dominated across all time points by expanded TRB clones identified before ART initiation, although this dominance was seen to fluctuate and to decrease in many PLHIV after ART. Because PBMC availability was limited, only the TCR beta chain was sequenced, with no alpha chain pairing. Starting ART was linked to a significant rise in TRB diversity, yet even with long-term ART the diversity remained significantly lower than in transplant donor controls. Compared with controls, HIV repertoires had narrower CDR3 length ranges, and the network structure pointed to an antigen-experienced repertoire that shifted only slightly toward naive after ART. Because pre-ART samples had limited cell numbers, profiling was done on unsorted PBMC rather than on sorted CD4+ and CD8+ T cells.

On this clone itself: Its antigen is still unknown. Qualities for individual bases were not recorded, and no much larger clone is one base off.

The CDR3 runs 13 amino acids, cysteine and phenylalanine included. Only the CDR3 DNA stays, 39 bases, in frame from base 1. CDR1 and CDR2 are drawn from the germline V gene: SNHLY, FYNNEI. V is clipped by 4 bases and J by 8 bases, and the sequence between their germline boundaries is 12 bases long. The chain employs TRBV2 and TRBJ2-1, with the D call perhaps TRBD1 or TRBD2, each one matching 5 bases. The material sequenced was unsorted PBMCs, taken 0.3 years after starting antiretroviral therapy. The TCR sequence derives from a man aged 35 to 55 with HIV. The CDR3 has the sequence CASSVEGRDEQFF. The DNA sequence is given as TGTGCCAGCAGTGTAGAGGGGCGGGATGAGCAGTTCTTC.